This T cell receptor (beta chain) derives from a study of cytotoxic CD8 clonotypes in ibrutinib-treated CLL. Study summary: For this cohort, patients were around eleven relapsed/refractory and 15 treatment-naive, while 17 were IGHV unmutated. Response sampling came at median 12 months of treatment, ranging about 6 to 40 months. Per sample, productive templates averaged around 250,000 and productive rearrangements averaged 94,082. Notes on the study in general: While tracking circulating CD8+ T-cell counts, baseline clonality exceeded that of age-matched healthy donors.

TCRdb's table, derived via immunoSEQ multiplex PCR, lists solely in-frame clones and lacks some. The repertoire holds roughly 110,000 clones, approximately 58% seen once, with under 45% in the top ten. Germline loops: CDR1 SGHTA, CDR2 FQGTGA. The CDR3 is made up of 15 amino acids. Trimming shortened V by 5 bases and J by 3 bases, and 16 bases separated the two germline ends. In regard to this clone: The antigen is unknown.

The chain links TRBV7-3 to TRBJ2-5; possible D gene TRBD2, 5 bases. This TCR derives from a human donor with chronic lymphocytic leukemia. The input for sequencing was PBMCs, taken after 24 months of ibrutinib treatment. The CDR3 reads CASSPTGFPKETQYF. The CDR3 bases are TGTGCCAGCAGCCCGACGGGGTTCCCGAAAGAGACCCAGTACTTC.